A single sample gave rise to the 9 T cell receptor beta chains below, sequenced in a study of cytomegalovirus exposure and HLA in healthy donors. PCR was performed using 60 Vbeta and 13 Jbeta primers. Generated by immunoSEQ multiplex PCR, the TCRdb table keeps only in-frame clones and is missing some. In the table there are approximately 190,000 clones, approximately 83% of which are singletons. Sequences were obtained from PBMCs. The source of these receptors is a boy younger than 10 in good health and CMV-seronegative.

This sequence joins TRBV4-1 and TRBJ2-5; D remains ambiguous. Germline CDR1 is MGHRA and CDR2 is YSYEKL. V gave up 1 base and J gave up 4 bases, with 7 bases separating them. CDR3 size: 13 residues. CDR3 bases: TGCGCCAGCAGCCAAGGGCGACTAGAGACCCAGTACTTC. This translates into CASSQGRLETQYF.

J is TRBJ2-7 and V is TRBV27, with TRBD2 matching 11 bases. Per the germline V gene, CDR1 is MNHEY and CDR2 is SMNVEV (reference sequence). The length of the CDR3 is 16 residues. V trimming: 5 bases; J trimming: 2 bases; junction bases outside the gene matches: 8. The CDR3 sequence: CASSPETSGAAYEQYF. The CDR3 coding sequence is TGTGCCAGCAGTCCGGAGACTAGCGGGGCCGCCTACGAGCAGTACTTC.

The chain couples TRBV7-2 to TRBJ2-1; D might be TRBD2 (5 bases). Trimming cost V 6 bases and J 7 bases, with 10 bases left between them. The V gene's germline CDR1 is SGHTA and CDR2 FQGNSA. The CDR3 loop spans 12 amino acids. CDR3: CASRRGSNEQFF. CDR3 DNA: TGTGCCAGCAGAAGAGGGTCGAATGAGCAGTTCTTC.

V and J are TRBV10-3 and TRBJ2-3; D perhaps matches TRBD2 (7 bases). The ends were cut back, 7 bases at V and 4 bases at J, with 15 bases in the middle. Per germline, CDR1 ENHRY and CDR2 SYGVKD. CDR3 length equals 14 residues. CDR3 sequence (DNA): TGTGCCATCAAAGGGGGGGCTAACCCAGATACGCAGTATTTT. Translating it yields CAIKGGANPDTQYF.

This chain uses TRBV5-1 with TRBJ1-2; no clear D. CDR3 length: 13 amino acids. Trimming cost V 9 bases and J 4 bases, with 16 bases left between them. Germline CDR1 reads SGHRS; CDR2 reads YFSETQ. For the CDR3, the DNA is TGCGCCACCGGGGTCGGGGTAGGCTATGGCTACACCTTC. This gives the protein CATGVGVGYGYTF.

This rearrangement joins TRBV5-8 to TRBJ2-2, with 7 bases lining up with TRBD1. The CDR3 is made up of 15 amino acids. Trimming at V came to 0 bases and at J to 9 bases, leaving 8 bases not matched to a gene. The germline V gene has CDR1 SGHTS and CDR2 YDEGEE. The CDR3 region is CASSLVHGTARELFF. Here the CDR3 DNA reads TGTGCCAGCAGCTTGGTGCACGGGACAGCAAGGGAGCTGTTTTTT.

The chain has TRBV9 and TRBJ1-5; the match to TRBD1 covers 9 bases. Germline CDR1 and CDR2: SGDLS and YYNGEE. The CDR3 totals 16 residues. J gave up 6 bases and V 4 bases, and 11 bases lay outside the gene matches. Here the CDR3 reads CASSSGGTGSRQPQHF. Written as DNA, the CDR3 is TGTGCCAGCAGCTCCGGGGGGACAGGGAGCCGTCAGCCCCAGCATTTT.

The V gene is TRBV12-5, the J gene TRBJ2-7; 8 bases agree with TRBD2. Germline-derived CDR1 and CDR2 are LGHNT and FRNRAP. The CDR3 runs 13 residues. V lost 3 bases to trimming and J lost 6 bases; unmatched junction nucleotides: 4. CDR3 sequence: CASGLSGGVEQYF. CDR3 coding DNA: TGTGCTAGTGGTTTATCCGGGGGGGTCGAGCAGTACTTC.

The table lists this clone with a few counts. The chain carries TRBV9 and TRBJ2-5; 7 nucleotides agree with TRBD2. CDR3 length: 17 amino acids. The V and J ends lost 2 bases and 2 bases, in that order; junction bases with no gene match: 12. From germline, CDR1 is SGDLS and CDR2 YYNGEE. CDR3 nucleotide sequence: TGTGCCAGCAGCGTGGGAATGGCGGGGGACTTACAAGAGACCCAGTACTTC. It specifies CASSVGMAGDLQETQYF. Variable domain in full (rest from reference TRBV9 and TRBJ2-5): DSGVTQTPKHLITATGQRVTLRCSPRSGDLSVYWYQQSLDQGLQFLIQYYNGEERAKGNILERFSAQQFPDLHSELNLSSLELGDSALYFCASSVGMAGDLQETQYFGPGTRLLVL.